The 23 T cell receptor beta chains below all came from one sample that was sequenced in a study of tumor-infiltrating lymphocytes in oesophageal squamous cell carcinoma. One entry per CDR3 protein results from TCRdb running MiXCR on the PCR reads. This table holds about 12,000 distinct CDR3 sequences, 55% to 60% found once. Input material: esophageal tumor tissue. Source of these receptors: a female donor with esophageal squamous cell carcinoma.

In its sample, this clonotype was seen a few times. Since no conserved phenylalanine or tryptophan closes the CDR3, a read error is the likely cause. It is unclear where the CDR3 begins or ends on the DNA, so no DNA is shown, and the CDR3 is as TCRdb lists it. This chain joins TRBV24-1 and TRBJ2-7; the table's D call of TRBD1 was not tested on the DNA. The CDR3 totals 15 residues, both ends included. From germline, CDR1 is KGHDR and CDR2 SFDVKD. CDR3 sequence: CATSETGGYGYTFGS.

The CDR3 nucleotides are TGTGCCAGCAGCCCCTACTTCCTAGGTAATGAGCAGTTCTTC. This codes for CASSPYFLGNEQFF. The rearrangement links TRBV7-3 to TRBJ2-5; D unclear. With the DNA end fitting TRBJ2-1 better, the J assignment may be wrong. CDR1 is SGHTA, CDR2 FQGTGA, per germline. This CDR3 spans 14 amino acids.

This clonotype occurred once. This chain joins TRBV11-1 and TRBJ2-7; D uncertain. With the DNA end fitting TRBJ2-5 better, the J assignment may be wrong. CDR3 length: 17 amino acids. In germline, CDR1 is SGHAT, CDR2 FQDESV (reference sequence). The CDR3 coding sequence is TGTGCCAGCAGCTTAGTTTTCGGCAGTACTGTTCAAGAGACCCAGTACTTC. Translated, it gives CASSLVFGSTVQETQYF.

This clonotype was found many times. The chain has TRBV7-3 and TRBJ2-1; D unclear. The V gene lost 6 bases and the J gene lost 6 bases, with 6 bases spanning the gap. Per the germline V gene, CDR1 is SGHTA and CDR2 is FQGTGA. This CDR3 region has 11 residues. This CDR3 is CASSLGNEQFF. The CDR3 region has the DNA TGTGCCAGCAGTCTCGGCAATGAGCAGTTCTTC. The entire variable domain, with the rest obtained from reference TRBV7-3 and TRBJ2-1, is as follows: GAGVSQTPSNKVTEKGKYVELRCDPISGHTALYWYRQSLGQGPEFLIYFQGTGAADDSGLPNDRFFAVRPEGSVSTLKIQRTERGDSAVYLCASSLGNEQFFGPGTRLTVL.

The chain joins TRBV28 to TRBJ2-1; 9 positions agree with TRBD1. This CDR3 contains 19 residues. Per germline, CDR1 MDHEN and CDR2 SYDVKM. V was pared by 2 bases and J by 7 bases, with 18 bases of the junction left unmatched. This chain's CDR3 is CASSLGRGMGQGLWNEQFF. The CDR3 nucleotides are TGTGCCAGCAGTTTAGGTCGGGGTATGGGACAGGGCCTCTGGAATGAGCAGTTCTTC. Based on the CDR3 plus reference TRBV28 and TRBJ2-1, the full variable domain is DVKVTQSSRYLVKRTGEKVFLECVQDMDHENMFWYRQDPGLGLRLIYFSYDVKMKEKGDIPEGYSVSREKKERFSLILESASTNQTSMYLCASSLGRGMGQGLWNEQFFGPGTRLTVL.

The chain carries TRBV7-2 and TRBJ2-7; 9 nucleotides align to TRBD1. The J call is doubtful: the DNA matches TRBJ2-1 better. The CDR3 has 15 residues. Germline CDR1 and CDR2: SGHTA and FQGNSA. Here the CDR3 DNA reads TGTGCCAGCAGCTTGGGACAGGGTTCCTACAATGAGCAGTTCTTC. Encoded protein: CASSLGQGSYNEQFF.

J is TRBJ2-7 and V is TRBV11-2, with 7 bases lining up with TRBD2. V lost 5 bases, J lost 6 bases, and 7 bases stayed unmatched. Germline V lookup: CDR1 SGHAT, CDR2 FQNNGV. The CDR3 spans 13 residues. This chain's CDR3 is CASSAVGGGEQYF. The CDR3 DNA reads as TGTGCCAGCAGCGCTGTTGGGGGGGGCGAGCAGTACTTC.

The chain joins TRBV7-2 to TRBJ2-1; TRBD2 matches at 7 bases. The last part of the DNA fits TRBJ2-7 better; the J call may be wrong. The germline V gene has CDR1 SGHTA and CDR2 FQGNSA. The CDR3 consists of 14 residues. CDR3 DNA sequence: TGTGCCAGCAGCTGGGGAGGGAGCACAGATACGCAGTACTTC. It encodes CASSWGGSTDTQYF.

The genes are TRBV7-9 and TRBJ2-6; 7 bases align to TRBD2. The DNA end is more similar to TRBJ2-1, so the J call may be wrong. CDR1 SEHNR and CDR2 FQNEAQ come from the germline V gene (reference sequence). This CDR3 has 17 amino acids. CDR3 sequence (DNA): TGTGCCAGCAGCTCCGCCCAGGGCGGGGGACTTTACAATGAGCAGTTCTTC. Protein sequence: CASSSAQGGGLYNEQFF.

This clonotype was counted ten times or more. The genes are TRBV7-9 and TRBJ2-6; D ambiguous. The CDR3 is made up of 13 amino acids. Deletions cut 7 bases from V and 0 bases from J, with 4 bases between. In germline, CDR1 is SEHNR, CDR2 FQNEAQ (reference sequence). The CDR3 DNA is TGTGCCAGCATCCCCTCTGGGGCCAACGTCCTGACTTTC. Protein sequence: CASIPSGANVLTF.

Within the sample, this clonotype is medium-sized. V gene TRBV7-8 combines with J gene TRBJ2-5, with D perhaps TRBD1 or TRBD2 (5 bases each). Germline assignment: CDR1 SGHVS and CDR2 FQNEAQ. The V and J ends lost 4 bases and 11 bases respectively, with 23 bases between them. The CDR3 totals 15 residues. This CDR3 is CASSYRGRGAHEQYF. The CDR3 bases are TGTGCCAGCAGCTATCGGGGCAGAGGGGCACATGAGCAGTACTTC.

The chain recombines TRBV10-3 with TRBJ2-1; tentative D call: TRBD2 (6 bases). The germline V gene has CDR1 ENHRY and CDR2 SYGVKD. The CDR3 is made up of 13 amino acids. Trimming took 6 bases from V and 7 from J, leaving 13 bases between them. The CDR3 loop is CAISLKLANEQFF. CDR3 nucleotides: TGTGCCATCAGCCTTAAACTAGCAAATGAGCAGTTCTTC.

The rearrangement links TRBV7-3 to TRBJ2-5, with D possibly matching TRBD2 (5 bases). V lost 4 bases and J lost 11, with 14 bases in between. This CDR3 has 12 amino acids. Germline values: CDR1 SGHTA, CDR2 FQGTGA. The CDR3 DNA reads TGTGCCAGCAGCTCCTACGGGGATACGCAGTACTTC. It translates to CASSSYGDTQYF.

This clonotype was detected once. The CDR3 loop is CASSLASGGGTDTQYF. The CDR3 DNA reads TGTGCCAGCAGCTTAGCCAGCGGGGGTGGTACAGATACGCAGTATTTT. The genes are TRBV7-6 and TRBJ2-3; 8 positions match TRBD2. The J segment lost 3 bases and the V segment lost 0 bases, leaving 5 bases of the junction unmatched. CDR1 is SGHVS and CDR2 is FNYEAQ in the germline V gene. The CDR3 has 16 amino acids. The variable domain in full, with the rest retrieved from reference TRBV7-6 and TRBJ2-3, is GAGVSQSPRYKVTKRGQDVALRCDPISGHVSLYWYRQALGQGPEFLTYFNYEAQQDKSGLPNDRFSAERPEGSISTLTIQRTEQRDSAMYRCASSLASGGGTDTQYFGPGTRLTVL.

This clonotype was recorded at least ten times. The chain carries TRBV19 and TRBJ1-2; D unclear. The germline V and J ends were trimmed by 6 bases and 3 bases, with 17 bases remaining between them. Germline assignment: CDR1 LNHDA and CDR2 SQIVND (reference sequence). The CDR3 contains 15 residues. CDR3 loop: CASSPTSAGHYGYTF. The CDR3 DNA is TGTGCCAGTAGCCCCACTTCGGCGGGTCACTATGGCTACACCTTC.

The gene calls are TRBV7-4 and TRBJ2-1; 8 bases fit TRBD2. Near its end, the DNA agrees better with TRBJ2-5, so the J call may be wrong. Germline CDR1 is SGHVT and CDR2 is SQSDAQ. The CDR3 has 14 amino acids. The CDR3 sequence is CASNLREVQETQYF. The CDR3 DNA follows: TGTGCCAGCAACCTGCGGGAGGTCCAAGAGACCCAGTACTTC.

V usage is TRBV7-9 and J usage is TRBJ2-1; TRBD1 agrees at 9 bases. The CDR3 is 18 amino acids. Germline CDR1 and CDR2: SEHNR and FQNEAQ (reference sequence). V trimming: 0 bases; J trimming: 10 bases; junction bases outside the gene matches: 16. CDR3 protein: CASSLASGQGGWYYEQFF. The CDR3 coding sequence is TGTGCCAGCAGCTTAGCCTCGGGACAGGGAGGTTGGTACTACGAGCAGTTCTTC. Combining the CDR3 with reference TRBV7-9 and TRBJ2-1 gives the whole variable domain DTGVSQNPRHKITKRGQNVTFRCDPISEHNRLYWYRQTLGQGPEFLTYFQNEAQLEKSRLLSDRFSAERPKGSFSTLEIQRTEQGDSAMYLCASSLASGQGGWYYEQFFGPGTRLTVL.

This clonotype was observed a handful of times. The V call is TRBV19, the J call TRBJ2-2; 9 nucleotides align to TRBD2. The germline CDR1 and CDR2 sequences are LNHDA and SQIVND (reference sequence). After removal of 6 bases from V and 5 bases from J, the junction contained 10 bases not matched to a gene. The length of the CDR3 is 16 residues. CDR3 nucleotides: TGTGCCAGTAGCCCCCTTGGAGCGGGAGGTACCGGGGAGCTGTTTTTT. Residues: CASSPLGAGGTGELFF.

The chain employs TRBV4-1 and TRBJ2-1, with D tentatively TRBD1 or TRBD2 (5 bases each). The J call may be in error: the DNA end matches TRBJ2-7 better. In germline, CDR1 is MGHRA, CDR2 YSYEKL. This CDR3 has 15 residues. The CDR3 region is CASSQGPASTDTQYF. The DNA of the CDR3 is TGCGCCAGCAGCCAGGGACCCGCTAGCACAGATACGCAGTACTTC.

As to this clonotype: Sequence at one end of the junction differs from germline and may be a read error. V gene TRBV7-6 combines with J gene TRBJ2-7; weak D call: TRBD2 (6 bases). CDR1 is SGHVS, CDR2 FNYEAQ, per germline. CDR3 size: 16 residues. The CDR3 DNA reads as TGTGCTAGCAGCTTAGAATCGGGGGAGCCCTACAATGAGCAGTACTTC. This sequence encodes CASSLESGEPYNEQYF. Combining the CDR3 with reference TRBV7-6 and TRBJ2-7 gives the whole variable domain GAGVSQSPRYKVTKRGQDVALRCDPISGHVSLYWYRQALGQGPEFLTYFNYEAQQDKSGLPNDRFSAERPEGSISTLTIQRTEQRDSAMYRCASSLESGEPYNEQYFGPGTRLTVT.

This chain connects TRBV7-2 to TRBJ2-3, with D uncertain. Trimming took 3 bases from V and 5 from J, leaving 6 bases between them. The CDR3 length is 12 residues. Per the germline V gene, CDR1 is SGHTA and CDR2 is FQGNSA. The CDR3 nucleotides are TGTGCCAGCAGCTTCCTGAAAGATACGCAGTATTTT. This gives the protein CASSFLKDTQYF.

The rearrangement joins TRBV7-2 to TRBJ2-1; a weak D match, TRBD1 (5 bases). CDR1 and CDR2 from the germline V gene are SGHTA and FQGNSA. The CDR3 spans 13 residues. V lost 5 bases and J 3 bases, leaving 8 bases between the germline ends. The CDR3 DNA sequence: TGTGCCAGCAGCATAGGACACTACAATGAGCAGTTCTTC. Amino acids: CASSIGHYNEQFF.

This clonotype showed up just a few times. The chain employs TRBV9 and TRBJ2-1, with 13 bases identical to TRBD2. Per the germline V gene, CDR1 is SGDLS and CDR2 is YYNGEE. Germline trimming cut 3 bases from V and 10 bases from J; bases unmatched to any gene: 10. The length of the CDR3 is 16 residues. The CDR3 sequence is CASSDRTSGRREEQFF. In DNA form, the CDR3 reads TGTGCCAGCAGCGACCGGACTAGCGGGAGACGGGAGGAGCAGTTCTTC.